This T cell receptor beta chain was profiled in a study of blood T cells in healthy people across ages (dated by TCRdb to the mid-2010s). About the full investigation: Template switching captured roughly one uniquely barcoded TCR beta cDNA molecule per two T cells in model experiments. The donors were split into four age groups: young (average roughly 15 years), middle-aged (roughly 39), aged (about 56) and long-lived (roughly 88). Using the same blood draw, the study looked at two additional independent replicas of 1 million unique cDNA reads for two donors, one aged 18 to 30 and the other aged 80 or older. To avoid experimental bias, donors of different ages were randomly spread across the sequencing lanes. The study measured age-related changes in TCR beta repertoire diversity using deep sequencing normalized with unique cDNA molecular identifiers. Broad study findings and their caveats: Observed TCR beta diversity correlated strongly with the percentage of naive T cells measured by flow cytometry. Observed TCR beta diversity per million T cells fell roughly linearly with age, and a significant reduction was already apparent by age roughly 40. Because profiling used bulk unsorted PBMCs, naive and antigen-experienced compartments could not be compared conclusively. Donor CMV infection status was unknown, potentially confounding age-related changes in expanded clonotypes. The long-lived group showed more naive CD4+ T cells, fewer expanded clones and increased TCR diversity than the aged group, suggesting age selection. Total diversity estimates from one million sequenced T cells were considered lower bounds and underestimates.

Systemically healthy Caucasian individuals from Russia, about 38 in total and aged roughly 6 to 95 years, were included as donors. Each donor gave 8 to 10 milliliters of peripheral blood, drawn into EDTA-treated Vacutainer tubes. Ficoll-Paque density-gradient centrifugation was used to isolate PBMCs, with at least 7 million obtained per sample. Trizol reagent was used to extract total RNA from the PBMCs, yielding at least 5 micrograms per sample. For every donor, an aliquot of PBMCs went through flow cytometry to measure the percentages of naive CD45RAhigh/CD27high T cells. Here V drops 3 bases and J drops 6 bases, and the junction holds 8 bases not matched to any gene. The CDR3 numbers 14 residues from cysteine through phenylalanine. The CDR3 DNA has 42 bases and is translated from base 1. Taken from the germline V gene, the CDR1 and CDR2 loops are SGDLS and YYNGEE. This clonotype was picked up a small number of times. Its binding antigen is unknown. Base-call qualities are not available, and no considerably larger clone is one nucleotide away.

Library method: 5' RACE. The instrument given in TCRdb is Illumina HiSeq 2500. A second PCR of about 6 to 11 cycles was performed with a sample-barcoded 5' primer and a J-beta primer mix. Each TCR beta cDNA molecule received a unique molecular identifier from a template-switch 5' adaptor carrying 12 random nucleotides. Each sample yielded at least 2.5 million CDR3-containing paired-end reads. The Mint cDNA synthesis kit, primed by a TRBC-specific oligonucleotide, was used to synthesize first-strand cDNA from all RNA. After uracil-DNA glycosylase treatment, a first 18-cycle PCR used universal primers M1SS and BC2_uni_R on all cDNA. The authors' pipeline ran thus. Each sample was normalized by randomly selecting 1 million high-quality reads, each carrying a distinct molecular identifier. Reads sharing molecular identifiers were discarded rather than binned into consensus sequences. CDR3 identification, clonotype clustering and error correction used MiTCR with a Q25 quality threshold and the strictest error-elimination algorithm. A nonparametric unseen species model with Euler transformation was used to estimate lower-bound total TCR beta diversity. The public reads were quality trimmed at Q25 with fastp and then assembled into clones with MiXCR by TCRdb, keeping productive beta chains. Duplicate CDR3 protein sequences are folded into a single record with the most common DNA and genes. The V and J calls follow TCRdb's processing rather than the paper's. In all, the sample holds hundreds of thousands of distinct CDR3 sequences, and 45% to 50% of those were seen once. Roughly a third of the sample comes from the top ten.

Recombination linked TRBV9 to TRBJ2-7, with 8 bases aligning to TRBD2. The specimen was blood. The receptor's source is a woman aged 55 to 70 in good health. The nucleotide sequence reads TGTGCCAGCAGCGCCGGACTAGCCGGGGGCGAGCAGTACTTC. It is translated as CASSAGLAGGEQYF.